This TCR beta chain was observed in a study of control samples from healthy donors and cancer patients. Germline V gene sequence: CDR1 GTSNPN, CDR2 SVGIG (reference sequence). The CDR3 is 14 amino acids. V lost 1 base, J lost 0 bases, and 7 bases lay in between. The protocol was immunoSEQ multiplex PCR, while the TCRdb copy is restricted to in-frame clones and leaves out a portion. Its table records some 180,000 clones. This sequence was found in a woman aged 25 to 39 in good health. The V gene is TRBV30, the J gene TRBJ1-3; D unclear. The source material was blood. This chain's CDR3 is CAWSAGYSGNTIYF. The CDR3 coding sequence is TGTGCCTGGAGTGCCGGCTACTCTGGAAACACCATATATTTT.